Sequencing of this T cell receptor beta chain was carried out in a study of T cell responses to AZD1222 COVID-19 vaccine. Across the study: Investigators merged groups given second doses at roughly 4 or roughly 12 weeks. Findings of the study overall: Two doses of AZD1222 preceded a rise in Spike-specific TCR breadth and depth. Targets within unmutated variant regions were reportedly found for nearly half of spike-specific TCRs.

Here immunoSEQ multiplex PCR was the method, and the copy in TCRdb shows in-frame clones only, minus some. Counted here are some 110,000 clones, roughly 87% occurring once; the ten biggest clones make up around 7%. Germline CDR1 SGHDT, CDR2 YYEEEE. The CDR3 length is 15 residues. Deletions cut 4 bases from V and 2 bases from J, with 13 bases between. With regard to this clone: The antigen remains unidentified.

Sequencing was performed on peripheral blood, taken on day 0 of AZD1222 vaccination. The gene calls are TRBV5-6 and TRBJ2-4; perhaps TRBD2 as D (6 bases). The receptor was isolated from an adult in good health. The CDR3 bases are TGTGCCAGCAGCCGACTGGAGGGCTCCAAAAACATTCAGTACTTC. Translation gives CASSRLEGSKNIQYF.